This T cell receptor (beta chain) was captured by sequencing in a study of T-cell reconstitution after alpha-beta-depleted transplantation in children listed by TCRdb under 2016. For the study in its entirety: T-cell immune reconstitution after TCRalphabeta/CD19-depleted allogeneic hematopoietic cell transplantation in children was quantitatively tracked in the study by means of TCR repertoire profiling. Study-level results and caveats: The apparently early recovery of alphabetaT-cell counts about two months after transplant reportedly depended on only several hundred rapidly expanded clones that came from non-depleted graft cells. Over the following months the frequencies of hyperexpanded clones went down, and after one year T-cell counts and TCRbeta diversity were mostly credited to newly produced T cells. The high TCRbeta diversity at day 60 in some patients was ascribed to recipient T cells and intrathymic progenitors that had survived conditioning.

The treatment or condition label, read with the paper, signifies: allogeneic hematopoietic cell transplantation with graft depleted of TCRalphabeta T cells and CD19 B cells. TCRalphabeta/CD19-depleted allogeneic hematopoietic cell grafts were given to the transplant recipients, all of whom were children. The library was made by PCR. Sequenced on an Illumina HiSeq 2500. TCR libraries were prepared with molecular barcoding, using unique molecular identifiers to normalize TCRbeta repertoire quantification. TCRdb passed the public sequencing reads through fastp at Q25 and MiXCR, retaining productive beta sequences. Each entry is one CDR3 protein sequence, shown with its most common DNA and genes. This sample has 65,000 to 85,000 distinct CDR3 sequences in its table, and approximately 10% of those were observed once. The top ten clonotypes cover about 13% of the sample. Worth noting for this clonotype: Which antigen it targets is not known. No qualities accompany the bases; no much larger clone lies one base away.

The V end gives up 5 bases and the J end 0 bases, leaving 7 bases in the junction not matched to a gene. The CDR3 runs 16 amino acids, cysteine and phenylalanine included. Only the CDR3 DNA stays, 48 bases, in frame from base 1. Taken from the germline V gene, the CDR1 and CDR2 loops are SGHAT and FQNNGV. This receptor chain uses TRBV11-2 and TRBJ2-1; TRBD2 agrees with 7 junctional bases. This receptor was taken from a boy aged 5 to 17 with acute myeloid leukemia, due to receive a stem cell transplant. Here the sequenced sample was PBMCs, taken before TCRalphabeta/CD19-depleted stem cell transplant. The DNA is as follows: TGTGCCAGCAGCCTGTTCGGGGGGAGCTCCTACAATGAGCAGTTCTTC. This sequence encodes CASSLFGGSSYNEQFF.